This T cell receptor (beta chain) was sequenced during a study of Graves' ophthalmopathy and Graves' hyperthyroidism. Study-wide background: Being free of ophthalmopathy for 18 months of follow-up defined stable hyperthyroidism.

The sample holds a few counts of this clonotype. Trimming shortened V by 5 bases and J by 2 bases, and 15 bases separated the two germline ends. Germline CDR1 SEHNR, CDR2 FQNEAQ (reference sequence). CDR3 length equals 15 residues. Amplification of the TCR beta CDR3 regions used RNA transcripts (as template). The first round was an RT-PCR with HTBI primers, and the second round was a multiplex PCR. Via MiXCR, TCRdb re-called the multiplex PCR reads, giving one row per CDR3 protein. The sample has roughly 1.1 million distinct CDR3 sequences; about 40% are singletons. This receptor was identified in an adult man with Graves' hyperthyroidism. The chain joins TRBV7-9 to TRBJ2-5; perhaps TRBD2 as D (7 bases). Sequencing was done on a sample of peripheral blood or thyroid tissue (not recorded which). CDR3 nucleotides: TGTGCCAGCAGCCGCGACGGGGGGCTACAAGAGACCCAGTACTTC. It specifies CASSRDGGLQETQYF.